The TCR beta chain under discussion was sequenced for a study of identical twins. cDNA molecules carried unique molecular identifiers, and template switching added a universal primer site. TCRdb recomputed calls from the 5' RACE reads with MiXCR, one row per CDR3 protein. The sample has roughly 1.6 million distinct CDR3 sequences, 25% to 35% seen once. The CDR3 covers 13 residues. Germline CDR1 is MNHEY and CDR2 is SMNVEV (reference sequence). V shed 3 bases and J 5 bases; nucleotides not matched to a gene: 4. Details on this clonotype: The antigen is not known.

Study observations and caveats: Twins showed weaker excess sharing in their beta out-of-frame sequences. Fewer insertions characterized abundant cord blood beta clonotypes, whereas memory repertoires showed none.

This sequence joins TRBV27 and TRBJ2-7; 7 nucleotides agree with TRBD2. This receptor was taken from a newborn girl in good health. The source material was cord blood. For the CDR3, the DNA is TGTGCCAGCAGTTTCCCTAGCGGCCACGAGCAGTACTTC. This gives the protein CASSFPSGHEQYF.